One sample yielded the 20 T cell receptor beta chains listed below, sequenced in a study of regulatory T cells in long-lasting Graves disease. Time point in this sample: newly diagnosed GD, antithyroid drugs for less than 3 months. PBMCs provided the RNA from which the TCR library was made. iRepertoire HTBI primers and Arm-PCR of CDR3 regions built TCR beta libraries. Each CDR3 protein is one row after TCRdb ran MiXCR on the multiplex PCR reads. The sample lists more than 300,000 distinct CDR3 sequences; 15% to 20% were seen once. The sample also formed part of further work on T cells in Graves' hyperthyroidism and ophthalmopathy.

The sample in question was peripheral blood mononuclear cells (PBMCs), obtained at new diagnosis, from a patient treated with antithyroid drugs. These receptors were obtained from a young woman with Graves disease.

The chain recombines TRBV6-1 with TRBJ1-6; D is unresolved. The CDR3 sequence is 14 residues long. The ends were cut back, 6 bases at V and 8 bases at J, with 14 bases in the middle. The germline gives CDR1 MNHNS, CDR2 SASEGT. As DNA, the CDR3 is TGTGCCAGCAGCGGTGTCAGAAACGATTCACCCCTCCACTTT. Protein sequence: CASSGVRNDSPLHF.

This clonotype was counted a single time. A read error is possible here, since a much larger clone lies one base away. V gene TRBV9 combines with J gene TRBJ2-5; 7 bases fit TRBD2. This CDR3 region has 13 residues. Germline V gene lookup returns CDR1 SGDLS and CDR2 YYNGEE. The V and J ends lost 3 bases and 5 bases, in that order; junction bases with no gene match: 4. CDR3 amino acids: CASSARGWETQYF. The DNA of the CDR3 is TGTGCCAGCAGCGCGCGGGGGTGGGAGACCCAGTACTTC.

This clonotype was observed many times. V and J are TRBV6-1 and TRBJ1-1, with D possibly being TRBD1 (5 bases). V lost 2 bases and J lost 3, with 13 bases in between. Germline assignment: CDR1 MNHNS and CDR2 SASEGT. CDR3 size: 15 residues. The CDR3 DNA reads TGTGCCAGCAGTGAATGGACCGCGGGGGACACTGAAGCTTTCTTT. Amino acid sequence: CASSEWTAGDTEAFF.

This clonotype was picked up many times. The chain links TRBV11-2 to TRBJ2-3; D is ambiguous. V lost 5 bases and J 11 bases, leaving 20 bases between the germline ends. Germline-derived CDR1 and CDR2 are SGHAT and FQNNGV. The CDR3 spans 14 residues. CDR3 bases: TGTGCCAGCAGCCTCGTTCGGACGCCCGGATTGCAGTATTTT. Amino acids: CASSLVRTPGLQYF.

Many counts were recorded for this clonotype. In DNA, the CDR3 is TGTGCCAGCTCACCATGGGGGGGAGAGCAGTACTTC. Protein: CASSPWGGEQYF. The V gene is TRBV18, the J gene TRBJ2-7; TRBD2 matches at 7 bases. With 2 bases clipped from V and 7 bases from J, the junction kept 2 bases outside the gene matches. This CDR3 is 12 amino acids long. Looked up from germline, CDR1 is KGHSH and CDR2 is LQKENI.

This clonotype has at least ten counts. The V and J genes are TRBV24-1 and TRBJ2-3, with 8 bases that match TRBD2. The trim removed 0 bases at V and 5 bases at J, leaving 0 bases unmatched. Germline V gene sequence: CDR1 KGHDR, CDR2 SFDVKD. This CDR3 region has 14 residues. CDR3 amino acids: CATSDLSGRDTQYF. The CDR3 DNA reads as TGTGCCACCAGTGATTTGAGCGGGAGAGATACGCAGTATTTT.

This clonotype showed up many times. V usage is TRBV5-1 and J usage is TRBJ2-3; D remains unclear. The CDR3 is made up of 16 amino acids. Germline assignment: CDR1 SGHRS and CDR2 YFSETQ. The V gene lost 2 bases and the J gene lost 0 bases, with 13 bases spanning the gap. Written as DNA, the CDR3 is TGCGCCAGCAGCTTAAGTAGCACTCATAGCACAGATACGCAGTATTTT. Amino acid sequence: CASSLSSTHSTDTQYF.

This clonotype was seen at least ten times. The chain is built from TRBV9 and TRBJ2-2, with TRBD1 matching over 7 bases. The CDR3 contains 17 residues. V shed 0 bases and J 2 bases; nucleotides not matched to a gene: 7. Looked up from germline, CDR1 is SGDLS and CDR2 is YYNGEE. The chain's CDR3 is CASSVVGRQGNTGELFF. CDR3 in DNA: TGTGCCAGCAGCGTAGTAGGTCGACAGGGAAACACCGGGGAGCTGTTTTTT.

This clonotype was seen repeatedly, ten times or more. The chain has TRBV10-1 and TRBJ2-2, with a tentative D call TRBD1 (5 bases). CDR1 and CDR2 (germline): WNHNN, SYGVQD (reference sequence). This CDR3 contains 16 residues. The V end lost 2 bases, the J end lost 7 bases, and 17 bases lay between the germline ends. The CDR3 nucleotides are TGCGCCAGCAGTGAGACTACAGGATTCAGTGGCGGGGAGCTGTTTTTT. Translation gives CASSETTGFSGGELFF.

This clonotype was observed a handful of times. The CDR3 DNA is TGTGCCAGCATCCGAGCCAGCCGGCCGGGTATGAACACTGAAGCTTTCTTT. Amino acids: CASIRASRPGMNTEAFF. The chain links TRBV28 to TRBJ1-1; D gene unclear. The CDR3 covers 17 residues. V lost 7 bases, J lost 0 bases, and 21 bases lay in between. The germline V gene encodes CDR1 MDHEN and CDR2 SYDVKM.

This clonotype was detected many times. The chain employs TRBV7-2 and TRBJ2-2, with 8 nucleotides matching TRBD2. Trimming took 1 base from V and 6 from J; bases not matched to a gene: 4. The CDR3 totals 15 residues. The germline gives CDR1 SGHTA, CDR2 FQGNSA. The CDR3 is CASSLDGGAAGELFF. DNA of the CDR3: TGTGCCAGCAGCTTAGACGGGGGGGCCGCCGGGGAGCTGTTTTTT.

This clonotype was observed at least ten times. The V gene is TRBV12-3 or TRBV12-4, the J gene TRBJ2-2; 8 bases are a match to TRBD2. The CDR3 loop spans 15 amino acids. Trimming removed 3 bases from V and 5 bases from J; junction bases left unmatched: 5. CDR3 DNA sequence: TGTGCCAGCAGTTTTGCGGGGGGCGGGACCGGGGAGCTGTTTTTT. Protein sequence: CASSFAGGGTGELFF.

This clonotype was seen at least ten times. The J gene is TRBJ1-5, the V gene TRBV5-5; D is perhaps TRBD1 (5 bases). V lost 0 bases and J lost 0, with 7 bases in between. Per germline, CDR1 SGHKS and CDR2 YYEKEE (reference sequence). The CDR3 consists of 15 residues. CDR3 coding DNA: TGTGCCAGCAGCTTGGCCGGGGGTAGCAATCAGCCCCAGCATTTT. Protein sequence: CASSLAGGSNQPQHF.

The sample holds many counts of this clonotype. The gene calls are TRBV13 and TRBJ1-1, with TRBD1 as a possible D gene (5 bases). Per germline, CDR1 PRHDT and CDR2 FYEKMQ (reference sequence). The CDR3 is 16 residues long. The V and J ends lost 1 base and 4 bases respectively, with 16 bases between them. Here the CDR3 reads CASSLVTTTVSTEAFF. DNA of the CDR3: TGTGCCAGCAGCTTAGTAACTACGACAGTGAGCACTGAAGCTTTCTTT. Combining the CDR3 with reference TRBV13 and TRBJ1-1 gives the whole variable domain AAGVIQSPRHLIKEKRETATLKCYPIPRHDTVYWYQQGPGQDPQFLISFYEKMQSDKGSIPDRFSAQQFSDYHSELNMSSLELGDSALYFCASSLVTTTVSTEAFFGQGTRLTVV.

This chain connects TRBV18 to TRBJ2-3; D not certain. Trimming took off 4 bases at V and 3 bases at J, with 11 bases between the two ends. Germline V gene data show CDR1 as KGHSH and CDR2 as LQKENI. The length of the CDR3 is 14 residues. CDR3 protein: CASSQGPTTDTQYF. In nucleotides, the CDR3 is TGTGCCAGCTCACAAGGACCAACAACAGATACGCAGTATTTT.

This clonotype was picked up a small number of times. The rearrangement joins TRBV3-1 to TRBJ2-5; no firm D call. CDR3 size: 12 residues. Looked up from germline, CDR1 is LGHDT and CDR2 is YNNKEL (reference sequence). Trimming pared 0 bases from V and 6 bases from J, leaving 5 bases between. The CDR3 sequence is CASSQEQKTQYF. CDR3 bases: TGTGCCAGCAGCCAAGAGCAGAAGACCCAGTACTTC.

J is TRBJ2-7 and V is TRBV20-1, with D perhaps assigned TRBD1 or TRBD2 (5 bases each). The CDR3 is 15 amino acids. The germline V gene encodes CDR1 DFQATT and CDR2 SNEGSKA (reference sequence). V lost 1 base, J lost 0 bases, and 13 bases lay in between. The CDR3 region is CSARVARESSYEQYF. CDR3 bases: TGCAGTGCTAGAGTGGCCAGGGAGAGCTCCTACGAGCAGTACTTC.

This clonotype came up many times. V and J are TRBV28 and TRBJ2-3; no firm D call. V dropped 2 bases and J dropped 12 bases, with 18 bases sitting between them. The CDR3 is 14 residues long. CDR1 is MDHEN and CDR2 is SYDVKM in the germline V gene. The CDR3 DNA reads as TGTGCCAGCAGTTTAAATCCCAGCGTCTCACCCCAGTATTTT. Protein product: CASSLNPSVSPQYF.

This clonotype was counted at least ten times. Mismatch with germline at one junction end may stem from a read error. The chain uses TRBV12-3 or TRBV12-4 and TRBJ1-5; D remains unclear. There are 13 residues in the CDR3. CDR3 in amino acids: CASSLVGNQPQHF. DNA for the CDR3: TGTGCCAGCAGCTTAGTCGGAAATCAGCCCCAGCATTTT.

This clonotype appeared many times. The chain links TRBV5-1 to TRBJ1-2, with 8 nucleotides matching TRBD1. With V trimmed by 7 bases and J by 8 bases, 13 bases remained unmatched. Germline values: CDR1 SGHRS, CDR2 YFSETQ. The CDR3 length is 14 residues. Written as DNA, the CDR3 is TGCGCCAGCTCCTCCGGACAGGGCCTTAGGGGCTACACCTTC. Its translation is CASSSGQGLRGYTF.